This TCR beta chain was sequenced in a study of T cell repertoires in cytomegalovirus infection. Study details: Peptides in the study included HLA-C-restricted and HLA-B-restricted CMV epitopes. Indications of both CMV infection and matching HLA type were provided by public TCR beta signatures. Notes on the study in general: Of the TCR beta families, the public ones yielded a cumulative frequency that identified carriers of CMV plus the relevant HLA. CMV-specific TCR beta clonotypes restricted by HLA-C were the ones dominating the ex vivo response.

TCRdb analysed the reads with MiXCR anew, one entry per CDR3 protein. The sample shows 70,000 or so distinct CDR3 sequences, less than 30% of them seen only once. As regards this clonotype: The antigen remains undetermined.

The source of this sequence is a human donor in good health (CMV status not recorded). Some clones in this sample may be carry-over from other donors' samples. This material consisted of CD8+ T cells from cultured PBMCs, taken from culture after CMV antigen stimulation.

CDR3 in DNA: TGTGCCAGCAGTCGAGCAGGGGCCCTCCCTGAAGCTTTCTTT. Translation: CASSRAGALPEAFF. This rearrangement joins TRBV28 to TRBJ1-1, with a weak D call TRBD1 (6 bases). Germline lookup yields CDR1 MDHEN and CDR2 SYDVKM. The V gene lost 5 bases and the J gene lost 6 bases, with 16 bases spanning the gap. The CDR3 runs to 14 residues.